This TCR beta chain was captured in a study of T cells in Graves' hyperthyroidism and ophthalmopathy. TCR beta CDR3 regions were amplified from RNA. TCR CDR3 regions were first amplified by RT-PCR with HTBI primers. MiXCR was run by TCRdb on the multiplex PCR reads, yielding one entry per CDR3 protein. The sample includes roughly 510,000 distinct CDR3 sequences, around 50% of them seen just once. Germline V gives CDR1 SGHAT, CDR2 FQNNGV. This CDR3 spans 17 amino acids. V lost 5 bases and J lost 4; bases outside the gene matches: 8. Sequenced input: peripheral blood or thyroid tissue (not recorded which). The V and J genes are TRBV11-2 and TRBJ2-5, with TRBD2 identical over 15 bases. The TCR was taken from an adult woman with Graves' disease, either hyperthyroidism or ophthalmopathy (not recorded which). This CDR3 reads CASSLGLAGGHGETQYF. CDR3 DNA: TGTGCCAGCAGCCTCGGACTAGCGGGAGGGCATGGAGAGACCCAGTACTTC.